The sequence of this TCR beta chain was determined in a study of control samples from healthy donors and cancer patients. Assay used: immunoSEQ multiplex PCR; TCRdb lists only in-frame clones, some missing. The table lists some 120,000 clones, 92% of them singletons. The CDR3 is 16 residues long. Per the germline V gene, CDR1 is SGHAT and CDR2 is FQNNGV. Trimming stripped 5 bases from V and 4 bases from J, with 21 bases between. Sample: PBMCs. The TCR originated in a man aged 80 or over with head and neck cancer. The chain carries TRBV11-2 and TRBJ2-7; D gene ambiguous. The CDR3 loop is CASSLAPTTPSYEQYF. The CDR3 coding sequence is TGTGCCAGCAGCCTCGCCCCGACCACCCCTTCTTACGAGCAGTACTTC.